This T cell receptor beta chain is from a study of shared clonotypes between healthy human individuals (dated by TCRdb to 2018 to 2020). For context, the study as a whole: The cohort included three men and two women between 18 and 49 years of age. For each donor, CD4 naive and CD4 memory were each run on three plates, CD8 naive on two plates, and CD8 memory on one plate. The study deeply sequenced blood TCR repertoires of five healthy adults to estimate repertoire size and the extent of clonotype sharing between individuals. Different laboratories and diverse techniques were used to prepare libraries and sequence TCR repertoires, to increase sequencing depth and limit assay-specific biases. Per donor, leukapheresis produced somewhere between about 0.8 and 9 billion PBMCs.

The CDR3 runs 13 amino acids, cysteine and phenylalanine included. The retained sequence is limited to the CDR3, 39 bases, with the frame set at the first base. V loses 2 bases of germline sequence and J loses 7 bases, and the interval between the two ends is 11 bases. According to the germline V gene (reference sequence), CDR1 reads MNHEY and CDR2 reads SMNVEV. With respect to this clone: It has no known antigen specificity. No base-level quality is on record; no much larger clone is a single base apart.

Donors were healthy HIV-negative adults with no recently reported acute infections or vaccinations. Every donor was a Caucasian adult living in Nashville, Tennessee, USA. CD4+ T cells were enriched by magnetic negative selection; naive cells were then positively selected on CD45RA, and the negative fraction formed the memory subset. Blood was obtained by leukapheresis, after which PBMCs were separated by Ficoll-Histopaque density gradient centrifugation and cryopreserved in liquid nitrogen vapor phase. Purity and quantity of every magnetically sorted T cell population were checked by analytical flow cytometry. Each sorted fraction had its genomic DNA isolated and then quantified by UV absorbance on a Nanodrop 2000c. Using the deep immunoSEQ assay, multiplex PCR amplified TCR CDR3 regions from genomic DNA. For each cell subset, the extracted genomic DNA was distributed evenly across all wells of several immunoSEQ 96-well plates, and each plate served as one replicate. Each replicate PCR for sorted subsets received around 0.2 ug genomic DNA, equal to about 30,000 T cell genomes. The purified libraries were quantified using a Qubit 3.0 fluorometer, sized with a Bioanalyzer 2100, and then quantified again using the KAPA Library Quantification kit. Every immunoSEQ 96-well plate was sequenced on a separate single-read 150-cycle Illumina NextSeq 550 flow cell. The original pipeline was this. Because the immunoSEQ output included only junctional sequences and no quality scores, the filtering could not be the same as the filtering used for full-length reads. Sequences were annotated with PyIR, a Python wrapper for IgBLAST v1.9, using IMGT germline references to assign V/J genes and CDR3. Reads with weak V/J assignments (E-value above 1e-6), missing CDR3, stop codons, out-of-frame junctions, or ambiguous translated residues were removed. V3J clonotypes were defined as sequences sharing the same inferred V gene, J gene, and CDR3 amino acid sequence. To compute the percentage overlap between repertoires, the number of shared unique clonotypes was divided by the size of the smaller repertoire. Richness of each repertoire was evaluated using RTK rarefaction, the Chao1 estimator, and Recon v2.1 estimates of unobserved clonotypes. OLGA was used to compute generation probabilities for all TCRbeta clonotypes that the gDNA method yielded from several donors. TCRdb holds this immuneACCESS table with in-frame rearrangements only. Some clones are missing; in checked studies, unresolved V genes explain under half, and the rest has no known cause. That table supplies the V and J calls and clone size; D and trimming were determined from the DNA. The sample has 500,000 to 550,000 clones on record, 90% to 97% of them singletons. Of the sample, 0.05% to 0.07% is held by the ten largest clones.

General findings and caveats noted by the study authors: Because the study included only a small number of donors, the genetic and exposure-history diversity represented was limited. Sampling was restricted to blood, and TCR repertoires in tissues likely differ from the TCR repertoires found in blood. Sharing across four donors was observed for approximately 5% of naive CD4, about 3.2% of naive CD8, around 2.5% of memory CD4, and around 0.4% of memory CD8 clonotypes. Estimated clonotype richness was generally larger for naive than for memory subsets. Pairwise subsampling led to the expectation that sequencing depth would affect the degree of clonotype sharing among donors. Rarefaction of sorted-subset datasets indicated incomplete sequencing despite the large sequencing depth. Higher generation probabilities were observed for clonotypes shared by all four sorted-subset donors than for non-shared clonotypes.

This chain is built from TRBV27 and TRBJ1-2; TRBD1 might be the D gene, on 6 matching bases. The receptor's source is a woman in her twenties or thirties in good health. The sequenced sample consisted of naive CD4+ T cells sorted from blood. This sample's cell subset or site label indicates: CD45RA+ positively selected. For the CDR3, the sequence is CASSLARGLGYTF. The DNA sequence is TGTGCCAGCAGTTTAGCCAGGGGACTTGGCTACACCTTC.